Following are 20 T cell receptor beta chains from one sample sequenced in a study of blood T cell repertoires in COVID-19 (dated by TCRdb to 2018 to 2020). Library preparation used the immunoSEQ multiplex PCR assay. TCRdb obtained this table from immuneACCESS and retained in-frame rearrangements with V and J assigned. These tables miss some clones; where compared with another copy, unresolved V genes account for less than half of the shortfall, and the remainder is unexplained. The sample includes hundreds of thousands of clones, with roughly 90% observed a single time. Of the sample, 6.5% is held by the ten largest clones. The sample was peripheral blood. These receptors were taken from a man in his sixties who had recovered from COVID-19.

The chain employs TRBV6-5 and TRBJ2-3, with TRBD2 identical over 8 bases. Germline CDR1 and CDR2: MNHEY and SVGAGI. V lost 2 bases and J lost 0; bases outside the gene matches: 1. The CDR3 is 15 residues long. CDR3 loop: CASSYRLASTDTQYF. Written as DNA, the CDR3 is TGTGCCAGCAGTTACCGACTAGCGAGCACAGATACGCAGTATTTT.

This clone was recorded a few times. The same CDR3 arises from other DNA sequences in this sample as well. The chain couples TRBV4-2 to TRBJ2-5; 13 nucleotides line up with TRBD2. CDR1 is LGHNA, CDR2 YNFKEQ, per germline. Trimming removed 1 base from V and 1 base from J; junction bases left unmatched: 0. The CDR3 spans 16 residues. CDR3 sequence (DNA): TGTGCCAGCAGCCAAGGACTAGCGGGGGGCCAAGAGACCCAGTACTTC. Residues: CASSQGLAGGQETQYF.

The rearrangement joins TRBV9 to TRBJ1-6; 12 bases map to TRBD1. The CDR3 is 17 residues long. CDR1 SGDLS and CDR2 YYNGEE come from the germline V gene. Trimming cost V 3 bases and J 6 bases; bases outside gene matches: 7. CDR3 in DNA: TGTGCCAGCAGCGCGGGACAGGGGGCGCGGGGTAATTCACCCCTCCACTTT. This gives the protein CASSAGQGARGNSPLHF.

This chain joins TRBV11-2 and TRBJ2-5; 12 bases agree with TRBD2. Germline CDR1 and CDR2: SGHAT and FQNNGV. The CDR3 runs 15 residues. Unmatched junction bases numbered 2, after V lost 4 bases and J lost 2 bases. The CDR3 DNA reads TGTGCCAGCAGCTATCTAGCGGGGGGGCAAGAGACCCAGTACTTC. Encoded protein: CASSYLAGGQETQYF.

CDR3: CASSLGTSGRTYNEQFF. CDR3 nucleotides: TGTGCCAGCAGCTTAGGGACTAGCGGGAGGACCTACAATGAGCAGTTCTTC. V usage is TRBV7-8 and J usage is TRBJ2-1; 14 bases line up with TRBD2. The V gene's germline CDR1 is SGHVS and CDR2 FQNEAQ. This CDR3 comprises 17 residues. V shed 1 base, J shed 2 bases, and the junction held 1 base outside the gene matches.

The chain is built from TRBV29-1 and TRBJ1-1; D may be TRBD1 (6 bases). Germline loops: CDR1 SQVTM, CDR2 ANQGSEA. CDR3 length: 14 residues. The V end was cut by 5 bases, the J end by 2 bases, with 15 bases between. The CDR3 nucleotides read TGCAGCGTTCACTACAGGGCTGGAAACACTGAAGCTTTCTTT. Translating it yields CSVHYRAGNTEAFF.

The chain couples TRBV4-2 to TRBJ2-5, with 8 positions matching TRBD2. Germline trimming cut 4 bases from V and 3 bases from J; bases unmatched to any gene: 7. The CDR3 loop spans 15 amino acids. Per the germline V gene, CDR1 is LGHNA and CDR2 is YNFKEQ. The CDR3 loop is CASSPGGGIEETQYF. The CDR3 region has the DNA TGTGCCAGCAGCCCGGGCGGGGGGATAGAAGAGACCCAGTACTTC.

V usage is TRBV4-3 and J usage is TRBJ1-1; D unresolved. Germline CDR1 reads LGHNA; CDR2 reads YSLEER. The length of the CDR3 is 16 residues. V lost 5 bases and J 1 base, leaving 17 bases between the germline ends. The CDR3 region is CASSSQRHRPNTEAFF. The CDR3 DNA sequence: TGCGCCAGCAGCTCCCAAAGGCACAGACCGAACACTGAAGCTTTCTTT.

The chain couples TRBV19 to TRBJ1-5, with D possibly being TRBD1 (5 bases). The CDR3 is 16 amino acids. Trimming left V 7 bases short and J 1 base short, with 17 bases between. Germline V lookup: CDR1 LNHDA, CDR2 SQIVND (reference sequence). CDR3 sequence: CASNKGKGQSNQPQHF. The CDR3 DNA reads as TGTGCCAGTAATAAGGGGAAGGGGCAGAGCAATCAGCCCCAGCATTTT.

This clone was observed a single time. For the CDR3, the DNA is TGTGCCAGCAGCCTAGGGAAAGGGGCAGTAAATTCACCCCTCCACTTT. Translation gives CASSLGKGAVNSPLHF. This chain joins TRBV5-4 and TRBJ1-6; the D gene is possibly TRBD1 (5 bases). Germline assignment: CDR1 SGHNT and CDR2 YYREEE (reference sequence). V was shortened by 4 bases and J by 7 bases, with 18 bases between the two germline ends. The CDR3 has 16 amino acids.

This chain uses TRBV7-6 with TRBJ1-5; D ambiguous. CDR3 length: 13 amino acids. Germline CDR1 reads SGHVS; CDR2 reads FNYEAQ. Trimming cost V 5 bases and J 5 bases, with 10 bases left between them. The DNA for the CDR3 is TGTGCCAGCAGCGATACTATGGATCAGCCCCAGCATTTT. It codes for CASSDTMDQPQHF.

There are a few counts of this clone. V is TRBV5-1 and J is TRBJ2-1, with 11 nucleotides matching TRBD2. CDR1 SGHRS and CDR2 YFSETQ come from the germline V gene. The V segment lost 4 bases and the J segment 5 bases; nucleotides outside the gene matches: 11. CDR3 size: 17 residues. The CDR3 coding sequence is TGCGCCAGCAGCGTGGAGGGGTCTAGCGGGAGGAACAATGAGCAGTTCTTC. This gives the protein CASSVEGSSGRNNEQFF.

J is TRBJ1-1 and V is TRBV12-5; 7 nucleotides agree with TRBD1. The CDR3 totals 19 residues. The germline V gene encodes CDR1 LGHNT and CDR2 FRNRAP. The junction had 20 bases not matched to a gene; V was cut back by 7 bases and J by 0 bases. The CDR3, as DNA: TGTGCTAGTGTCCAGGGCTGGAAAAACCTACAGGGGATGAACACTGAAGCTTTCTTT. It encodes CASVQGWKNLQGMNTEAFF.

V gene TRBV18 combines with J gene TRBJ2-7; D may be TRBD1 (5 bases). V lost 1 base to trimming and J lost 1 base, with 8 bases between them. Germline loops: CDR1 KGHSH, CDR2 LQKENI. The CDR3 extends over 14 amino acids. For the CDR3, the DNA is TGTGCCAGCTCACCACGACAGCTATCCTACGAGCAGTACTTC. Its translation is CASSPRQLSYEQYF. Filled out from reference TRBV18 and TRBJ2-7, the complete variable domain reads NAGVMQNPRHLVRRRGQEARLRCSPMKGHSHVYWYRQLPEEGLKFMVYLQKENIIDESGMPKERFSAEFPKEGPSILRIQQVVRGDSAAYFCASSPRQLSYEQYFGPGTRLTVT.

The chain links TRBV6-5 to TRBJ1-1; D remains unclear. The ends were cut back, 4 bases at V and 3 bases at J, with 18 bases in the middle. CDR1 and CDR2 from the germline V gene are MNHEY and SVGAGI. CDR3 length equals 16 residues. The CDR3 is CASSSYVGRGDTEAFF. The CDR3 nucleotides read TGTGCCAGCAGTTCCTACGTCGGACGGGGAGACACTGAAGCTTTCTTT.

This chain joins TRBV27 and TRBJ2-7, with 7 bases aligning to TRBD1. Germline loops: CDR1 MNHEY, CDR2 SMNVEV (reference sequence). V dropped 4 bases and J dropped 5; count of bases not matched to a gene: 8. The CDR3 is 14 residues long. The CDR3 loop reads CASSYRDSTHEQYF. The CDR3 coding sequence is TGTGCCAGCAGTTATAGGGACAGCACCCACGAGCAGTACTTC.

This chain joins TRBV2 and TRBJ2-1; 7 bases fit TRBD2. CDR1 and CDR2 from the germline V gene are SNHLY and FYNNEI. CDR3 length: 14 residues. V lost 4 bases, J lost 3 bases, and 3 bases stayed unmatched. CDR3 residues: CASSGGGSYNEQFF. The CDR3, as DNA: TGTGCCAGCAGTGGGGGCGGGAGCTACAATGAGCAGTTCTTC. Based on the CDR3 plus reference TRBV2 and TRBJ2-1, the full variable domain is EPEVTQTPSHQVTQMGQEVILRCVPISNHLYFYWYRQILGQKVEFLVSFYNNEISEKSEIFDDQFSVERPDGSNFTLKIRSTKLEDSAMYFCASSGGGSYNEQFFGPGTRLTVL.

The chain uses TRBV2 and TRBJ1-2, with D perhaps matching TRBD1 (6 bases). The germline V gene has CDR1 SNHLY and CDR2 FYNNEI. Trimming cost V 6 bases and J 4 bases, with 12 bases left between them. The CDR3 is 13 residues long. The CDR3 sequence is CASRRGTSYGYTF. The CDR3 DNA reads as TGTGCCAGCAGGAGGGGGACCTCCTATGGCTACACCTTC.

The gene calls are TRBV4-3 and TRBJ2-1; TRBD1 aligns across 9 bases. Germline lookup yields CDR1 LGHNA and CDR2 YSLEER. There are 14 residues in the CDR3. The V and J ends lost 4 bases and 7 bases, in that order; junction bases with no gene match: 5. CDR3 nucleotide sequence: TGCGCCAGCAGCCCCATGACAGGGGGGAATGAGCAGTTCTTC. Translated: CASSPMTGGNEQFF.

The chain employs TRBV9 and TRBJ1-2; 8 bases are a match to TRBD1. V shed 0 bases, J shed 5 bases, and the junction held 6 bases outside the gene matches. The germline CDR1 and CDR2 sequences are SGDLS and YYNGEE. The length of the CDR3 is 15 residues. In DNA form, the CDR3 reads TGTGCCAGCAGCGTAGGAGACAGGGGACGGTATGGCTACACCTTC. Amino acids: CASSVGDRGRYGYTF.